This T cell receptor (beta chain) came from a study of blood T cell repertoires in COVID-19. Turning to the study itself: PBMCs, B-cell-depleted T cells, or T cells provided the cDNA or gDNA that made up the material.

The CDR3 has 15 amino acids. TCRdb's table, derived via immunoSEQ multiplex PCR, lists solely in-frame clones and lacks some. The data contain over 120,000 clones, around 86% of them seen just once; the ten biggest clones take up over 35%. The chain has TRBV21-1 and TRBJ1-3; whether TRBD1, the table's D call, matches the DNA was not checked. TRBV21-1 is listed as a pseudogene. The specimen was peripheral blood. The TCR sequence derives from a man aged 50-60 years who had recovered from COVID-19. The CDR3 region is CASSKGGRIRNTIYF. For the CDR3, the DNA is TGTGCCAGCAGCAAAGGGGGGCGAATCCGAAACACCATATATTTT.